In its sample, the clone carrying this TCR beta chain was seen many times. Trimming removed 5 bases from V and 7 bases from J, with 14 bases in between. There are 12 residues in the CDR3. Per the germline V gene, CDR1 is SQVTM and CDR2 is ANQGSEA. The data stem from a study of early T cells in non-severe SARS-CoV-2 infection. Across the whole study: Sequencing targeted bulk RNA from unsorted whole blood, leaving chains unpaired.

MiXCR was run by TCRdb on the 5' RACE reads, yielding one entry per CDR3 protein. The sample consists of roughly 99,000 distinct CDR3 sequences, roughly 12% of them appearing once. This receptor was obtained from an adult who was a healthcare worker with PCR-confirmed SARS-CoV-2 infection or an uninfected control (not recorded which). The chain links TRBV29-1 to TRBJ2-5; possible D gene TRBD2, 6 bases. The sequenced sample was whole blood, obtained at baseline. This chain's CDR3 is CSVTGVGGTQYF. As DNA, the CDR3 is TGCAGCGTTACGGGAGTTGGAGGGACCCAGTACTTC.